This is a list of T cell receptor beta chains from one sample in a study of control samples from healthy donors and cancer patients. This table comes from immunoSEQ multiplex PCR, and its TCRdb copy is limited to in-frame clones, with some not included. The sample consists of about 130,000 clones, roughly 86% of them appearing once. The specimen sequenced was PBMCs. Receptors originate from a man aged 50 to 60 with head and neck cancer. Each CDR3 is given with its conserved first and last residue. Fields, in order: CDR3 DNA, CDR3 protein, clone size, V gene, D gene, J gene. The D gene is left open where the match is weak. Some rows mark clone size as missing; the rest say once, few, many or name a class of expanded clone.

TGTGCCAGCAGCATTGCACAGGGGCTAATCCCCTACGAGCAGTACTTC,CASSIAQGLIPYEQYF,-,TRBV6-2/TRBV6-3,TRBD1,TRBJ2-7
TGTGCCAGCAGGGAGCTAGCGCTCTCCTACAATGAGCAGTTCTTC,CASRELALSYNEQFF,-,TRBV27,-,TRBJ2-1
TGTGCCAGCAGCGAGATCACGACGAACACTGAAGCTTTCTTT,CASSEITTNTEAFF,-,TRBV9,-,TRBJ1-1
TGTGCCAGCAGCTTAGAGGGGGGTCCAAGTGAAAAACTGTTTTTT,CASSLEGGPSEKLFF,-,TRBV7-8,-,TRBJ1-4
TGCGCCAGCAGCCAAGATCTCAATGAGCAGTTCTTC,CASSQDLNEQFF,-,TRBV4-1,-,TRBJ2-1
TGTGCCAGCAGCCCGCGGGACACCACCTACGAGCAGTACTTC,CASSPRDTTYEQYF,-,TRBV3-1/TRBV3-2,-,TRBJ2-7
TGTGCCAGTAGTCCCCCCCCGCAGATAAAGAACACTGAAGCTTTCTTT,CASSPPPQIKNTEAFF,-,TRBV19,-,TRBJ1-1
TGTGCCAGCAGTTTACGCCGGACAGTTGAAGCTTTCTTT,CASSLRRTVEAFF,-,TRBV12-3/TRBV12-4,-,TRBJ1-1
TGCGCCAGCAGTCTCCCCGGGAACAGGGGAGCTAACTATGGCTACACCTTC,CASSLPGNRGANYGYTF,-,TRBV23-1,TRBD1,TRBJ1-2
TGTGCCAGCAGCCAAGGCGGGGGGGCCCGCACAGATACGCAGTATTTT,CASSQGGGARTDTQYF,once,TRBV4-2,TRBD2,TRBJ2-3
TGTGCCAGCAGCCAGACATCAGTAAGCGAGCAGTACTTC,CASSQTSVSEQYF,once,TRBV13,-,TRBJ2-7
TGTGCCAGCAGCTTAGGGCTAGCGGGGGCCGGTCATGAGCAGTTCTTC,CASSLGLAGAGHEQFF,once,TRBV13,TRBD2,TRBJ2-1
TGTGCCAGCTCACCCCTCTGGGGTGAAAAACTGTTTTTT,CASSPLWGEKLFF,-,TRBV18,-,TRBJ1-4
TGTGCCAGCACAGGAGGACAGGGGGCTGGGGGCTACACCTTC,CASTGGQGAGGYTF,-,TRBV28,TRBD1,TRBJ1-2
TGTGCCAGCAGTTTATCCTCGATAGGGAGATACACCGGGGAGCTGTTTTTT,CASSLSSIGRYTGELFF,-,TRBV28,-,TRBJ2-2
TGTGCCAGCAGCTTCGCGGGTCCCTCTAAGGGCTACACCTTC,CASSFAGPSKGYTF,-,TRBV7-2,-,TRBJ1-2
TGTGCCAGCAGCTCGCAAAGACTAGCGGGGAACACCGGGGAGCTGTTTTTT,CASSSQRLAGNTGELFF,-,TRBV7-9,TRBD2,TRBJ2-2
TGTGCCAGCAGCCGAGGGAGGCCCAACACCGGGGAGCTGTTTTTT,CASSRGRPNTGELFF,many,TRBV13,-,TRBJ2-2
TGTGCCAGCCGCGCCCTAGCCCGGGGGGATGAGCAGTTCTTC,CASRALARGDEQFF,-,TRBV2,TRBD2,TRBJ2-1
TGCGCCAGCAGCTTGGCGGACAGAACTAATGAAAAACTGTTTTTT,CASSLADRTNEKLFF,once,TRBV5-1,-,TRBJ1-4
TGTGCCAGTAGTACTCGACAGGGGAACTATGGCTACACCTTC,CASSTRQGNYGYTF,-,TRBV19,TRBD1,TRBJ1-2
TGTGCCAGCAGTCCGGAGGGGGATACGCAGTATTTT,CASSPEGDTQYF,-,TRBV2,-,TRBJ2-3
TGTGCCAGCAGTGAAGAACGCGACTGGACAGGAGCTGAACTTTATGGCTACACCTTC,CASSEERDWTGAELYGYTF,-,TRBV2,TRBD1,TRBJ1-2
TGCGCCAGCAGCGGGGGACAGAATCAGCCCCAGCATTTT,CASSGGQNQPQHF,-,TRBV5-1,TRBD1,TRBJ1-5
TGCGCCAGCAGCGCCGTCAGTCATTCAACTAATGAAAAACTGTTTTTT,CASSAVSHSTNEKLFF,once,TRBV5-1,-,TRBJ1-4
TGCGCCAGCAGTCTTGCTACAGGGGGCTCGGGAACACGGGGCACTGAAGCTTTCTTT,CASSLATGGSGTRGTEAFF,-,TRBV10-2,TRBD1,TRBJ1-1
TGTGCCAGCAGCAATAAGGGCAGACTCTCTGGAAACACCATATATTTT,CASSNKGRLSGNTIYF,-,TRBV7-9,-,TRBJ1-3
TGTGCCAGCTCACTTAGGGACTACCTCTACAATGAGCAGTTCTTC,CASSLRDYLYNEQFF,-,TRBV18,TRBD2,TRBJ2-1
TGTGCCAGCAGCGCCCCAAAATTGCCGGCTAGCGGGAACTACAATGAGCAGTTCTTC,CASSAPKLPASGNYNEQFF,-,TRBV9,TRBD2,TRBJ2-1
TGTGCCAGCAGCCCAGAAGGGGAGAGGATGGCGTACAATGAGCAGTTCTTC,CASSPEGERMAYNEQFF,-,TRBV4-2,-,TRBJ2-1
TGTGCCAGCAGCAGAGGACAGGTCTCTGGAAACACCATATATTTT,CASSRGQVSGNTIYF,few,TRBV6-5,TRBD1,TRBJ1-3
TGTGCCAGCAGCCCTACCTCAGGGTATGGCTACACCTTC,CASSPTSGYGYTF,-,TRBV6-4,-,TRBJ1-2
TGTGCCAGCAGCTTTGGGACAGGGAGAGAAGAAAAACTGTTTTTT,CASSFGTGREEKLFF,once,TRBV5-4,TRBD1,TRBJ1-4
TGTGCCAGCAGCCCTTTTCAGGGACAGGGGGAAGAGACCCAGTACTTC,CASSPFQGQGEETQYF,-,TRBV28,TRBD1,TRBJ2-5
TGTGCCAGCAGCTTCTCGAGGGGACAGGGGAGATTTAACTATGGCTACACCTTC,CASSFSRGQGRFNYGYTF,-,TRBV5-6,TRBD1,TRBJ1-2
TGTGCCAGCAGCTTAGCCCCCCGGGGGGGTCCAGAGACCCAGTACTTC,CASSLAPRGGPETQYF,once,TRBV7-2,TRBD2,TRBJ2-5
TGTGCCAGCAGCACCCAGACAGGGGGCGTCGAGACCCAGTACTTC,CASSTQTGGVETQYF,-,TRBV11-2,TRBD1,TRBJ2-5
TGCGCCAGCAGCTTGGACGGGGTAAGCAATCAGCCCCAGCATTTT,CASSLDGVSNQPQHF,few,TRBV5-1,-,TRBJ1-5
TGTGCCAGCAGCTTGGGGACAAACACCGGGGAGCTGTTTTTT,CASSLGTNTGELFF,few,TRBV5-6,-,TRBJ2-2
TGTGCCAGCCGATTAGCGGCAGGGACGGGCTACACCTTC,CASRLAAGTGYTF,-,TRBV28,-,TRBJ1-2